This TCR beta chain was retrieved from a study of CD8 T cells in ankylosing spondylitis. Study findings and constraints: Clones linked with disease were CD8+ and fairly uncommon in the peripheral blood.

Generation of TCR beta libraries employed quantitative 5'-RACE incorporating molecular barcodes. TCRdb passed the 5' RACE reads through MiXCR, listing each CDR3 protein once. The repertoire holds approximately 220,000 distinct CDR3 sequences, with around 24% as singletons. The CDR3 is made up of 15 amino acids. This clonotype was observed at least ten times. The antigen remains unidentified. This TCR derives from a male donor with ankylosing spondylitis or in good health (not recorded which). Sequenced sample: blood, either unsorted or a sorted T cell fraction (not recorded which). The chain carries TRBV21-1 and TRBJ2-5; TRBD1 is taken as the D call from the table, unchecked against the DNA. TRBV21-1 is a pseudogene locus. CDR3: CASRYPPGGEETQYF. The CDR3 nucleotides read TGTGCCAGCCGATACCCCCCAGGGGGTGAAGAGACCCAGTACTTC.